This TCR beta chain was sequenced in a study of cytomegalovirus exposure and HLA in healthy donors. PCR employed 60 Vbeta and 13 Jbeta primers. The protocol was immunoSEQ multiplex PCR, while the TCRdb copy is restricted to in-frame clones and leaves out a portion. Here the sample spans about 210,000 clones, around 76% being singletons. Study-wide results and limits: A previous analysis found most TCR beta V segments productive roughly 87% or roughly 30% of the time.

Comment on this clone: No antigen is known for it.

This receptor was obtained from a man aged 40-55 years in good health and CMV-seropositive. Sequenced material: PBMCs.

CDR3: CASRPGGGFDQPQHF. CDR3 nucleotides: TGTGCCAGCAGACCTGGGGGGGGCTTCGATCAGCCCCAGCATTTT. The chain recombines TRBV6-5 with TRBJ1-5, with a tentative D call TRBD1 (6 bases). The CDR3 consists of 15 residues. The germline CDR1 and CDR2 sequences are MNHEY and SVGAGI. V gave up 6 bases and J gave up 5 bases, with 17 bases separating them.